A selection of T cell receptor beta chains follows, all from one sample in a study of T-cell reconstitution after alpha-beta-depleted transplantation in children. TCRdb used MiXCR to reprocess the PCR reads, holding one entry per CDR3 protein. Among about 91,000 distinct CDR3 sequences listed, roughly 8.4% were seen once. The sequencing used PBMCs from the stem cell graft donor, collected from the stem cell graft. These receptors were taken from a human donor who donated a stem cell graft to a child with congenital amegakaryocytic thrombocytopenia. Each CDR3 is given with its conserved first and last residue. A D gene is named only where the DNA matches it firmly. Only part of the rows carry a size: once, few, many, or a class if the clone is expanded.

abundance	j_gene	v_gene	d_gene	CDR3nt	CDR3aa
many	TRBJ2-2	TRBV6-1	TRBD2	TGTGCCAGCCGCGGGGGGGACTCGGCTAACACCGGGGAGCTGTTTTTT	CASRGGDSANTGELFF
many	TRBJ2-2	TRBV7-2	TRBD2	TGTGCCAGCAGCGGCGAGTCACTAGCGGGGGGGGAGCTGTTTTTT	CASSGESLAGGELFF
-	TRBJ2-5	TRBV13	TRBD1	TGTGCCAGCAGCATCGCCGGGACAGGGAGGGAGACCCAGTACTTC	CASSIAGTGRETQYF
-	TRBJ2-1	TRBV5-4	TRBD2	TGTGCCAGCAGCCCCAGCGGGGGGGCCATCAACAATGAGCAGTTCTTC	CASSPSGGAINNEQFF
many	TRBJ2-1	TRBV5-4	TRBD2	TGTGCCAGCAGTCCTAGCGGCCCCTACAATGAGCAGTTCTTC	CASSPSGPYNEQFF
many	TRBJ2-1	TRBV20-1	TRBD2	TGCAGTGCGCACCCTAGCGGGAAAGCCTACAATGAGCAGTTCTTC	CSAHPSGKAYNEQFF
many	TRBJ1-5	TRBV20-1	TRBD1	TGCAGTGCTAGAGAGTGGGACAGGGGTAGCAATCAGCCCCAGCATTTT	CSAREWDRGSNQPQHF
many	TRBJ2-1	TRBV4-1	-	TGCGCCAGCAGCCAAGATATCCTAGCGACGAACAATGAGCAGTTCTTC	CASSQDILATNNEQFF
many	TRBJ1-1	TRBV11-2	TRBD1	TGTGCCAGCAGCCAAAACCCCGGGACAGGGAGCACTGAAGCTTTCTTT	CASSQNPGTGSTEAFF
many	TRBJ2-5	TRBV4-1	TRBD1	TGCGCCAGCAGCTCGAACCCGGGACAGGTTTTGGAGACCCAGTACTTC	CASSSNPGQVLETQYF
many	TRBJ2-1	TRBV5-1	TRBD1	TGCGCCAGCAGCCCGGGACAGCGCTCCTACAATGAGCAGTTCTTC	CASSPGQRSYNEQFF
many	TRBJ2-1	TRBV4-1	-	TGCGCCAGCAGCTTCTTCGGGGCGTCCAATGAGCAGTTCTTC	CASSFFGASNEQFF
many	TRBJ2-1	TRBV10-3	TRBD2	TGTGCCATCAGTGAGATGGGGCTAGCGGGAAGTAATGAGCAGTTCTTC	CAISEMGLAGSNEQFF
many	TRBJ1-2	TRBV28	-	TGTGCCAGCAGTACCCACCCCGAGAACTATGGCTACACCTTC	CASSTHPENYGYTF
many	TRBJ2-3	TRBV29-1	-	TGCAGCGTCGGGGCAGGGGTGGCGGATACGCAGTATTTT	CSVGAGVADTQYF
many	TRBJ1-6	TRBV6-1	TRBD1	TGTGCCACGACGGACAGGGGGGATTCACCCCTCCACTTT	CATTDRGDSPLHF
many	TRBJ1-4	TRBV9	-	TGTGCCAGCAGCCCGCGGGGGGGCCGTGAAAAACTGTTTTTT	CASSPRGGREKLFF
many	TRBJ1-2	TRBV5-1	-	TGCGCCAGCAGCTCCAAGATTGGACAGACCACCAACTATGGCTACACCTTC	CASSSKIGQTTNYGYTF
many	TRBJ1-1	TRBV20-1	TRBD1	TGCAGTGCTCCGCCGGACCCACAGGGGGGGCGAGCTTTCTTT	CSAPPDPQGGRAFF
many	TRBJ1-1	TRBV10-3	-	TGTGCCATCAGTTCCGGACGCGGGAACACTGAAGCTTTCTTT	CAISSGRGNTEAFF
many	TRBJ2-5	TRBV6-1	TRBD2	TGTGCCAGCAGCCCCGGGACTAGCGGGAGCGAGACCCAGTACTTC	CASSPGTSGSETQYF
many	TRBJ2-1	TRBV7-3	TRBD2	TGTGCCAGCAGCACCGGACTAGCGGGATTTGGGAGGGGGAATGAGCAGTTCTTC	CASSTGLAGFGRGNEQFF
once	TRBJ2-2	TRBV11-2	-	TGTGCCAGCAGCTTAGAGACCCTCGGGGAGCTGTTTTTT	CASSLETLGELFF
many	TRBJ1-6	TRBV2	-	TGTGCCAGCAGTGTGGGAGGGACTAATTCACCCCTCCACTTT	CASSVGGTNSPLHF
many	TRBJ2-1	TRBV3-1	-	TGTGCCAGCAGCCGCGGCCGAGTTTCAAGTAATGAGCAGTTCTTC	CASSRGRVSSNEQFF
many	TRBJ2-7	TRBV12-3/TRBV12-4	TRBD2	TGTGCCAGCACCTCCCTTAGCGGGCCCTACGAGCAGTACTTC	CASTSLSGPYEQYF
many	TRBJ2-7	TRBV11-1	-	TGTGCCAGCAGCAACAGCCACTACGAGCAGTACTTC	CASSNSHYEQYF
few	TRBJ2-2	TRBV29-1	-	TGCAGCGTAAGGTTTGAAGCCGGGAACACCGGGGAGCTGTTTTTT	CSVRFEAGNTGELFF
many	TRBJ1-5	TRBV15	TRBD1	TGTGCCACCAGCTTAGGACAGGGAAAGGGTCAGCCCCAGCATTTT	CATSLGQGKGQPQHF
many	TRBJ1-4	TRBV12-3/TRBV12-4	TRBD1	TGTGCCATCGCCGGGAGGGGGCGATATAATGAAAAACTGTTTTTT	CAIAGRGRYNEKLFF
many	TRBJ1-1	TRBV11-2	-	TGTGCCAGCAGCAGAACCACAGGGTTGGGGAACACTGAAGCTTTCTTT	CASSRTTGLGNTEAFF
many	TRBJ2-2	TRBV15	-	TGTGCCACCAGCAGAGTGAGCGGCAGGACCGGGGAGCTGTTTTTT	CATSRVSGRTGELFF
many	TRBJ1-1	TRBV5-5	-	TGTGCCAGCAGTTTTCGGGGTTTCCGGAACACTGAAGCTTTCTTT	CASSFRGFRNTEAFF
many	TRBJ1-2	TRBV7-2	-	TGTGCCAGCAGCTTAGCGCCCGCAGGGGATGGCTACACCTTC	CASSLAPAGDGYTF
few	TRBJ1-5	TRBV18	TRBD1	TGTGCCAGCTCACTCGGGACAGGGAGGGAGCCCCAGCATTTT	CASSLGTGREPQHF
many	TRBJ2-4	TRBV5-1	-	TGCGCCAGCAGCTTAGCTACAGCCCAGGACCTAGCCAAAAACATTCAGTACTTC	CASSLATAQDLAKNIQYF
many	TRBJ2-1	TRBV5-1	TRBD2	TGCGCCAGCAGCGCTCGCAGGGATAGCGGGGGGGCCTATGGGCAGTTCTTC	CASSARRDSGGAYGQFF
-	TRBJ2-3	TRBV7-6	TRBD2	TGTGCCAGCAGCGTTACTAGCGGATTACCTTCCACGCAGTATTTT	CASSVTSGLPSTQYF
-	TRBJ2-3	TRBV28	TRBD2	TGTGCCAGCAGTTCCCCGGGACTAGCGGGGGGGGCAGATACGCAGTATTTT	CASSSPGLAGGADTQYF
many	TRBJ1-2	TRBV7-9	-	TGTGCCAGCAGCTCTGGGGCAACGAACTATGGCTACACCTTC	CASSSGATNYGYTF
many	TRBJ1-6	TRBV5-1	-	TGCGCCAGCAGCTTTGAACGGGATTCACCCCTCCACTTT	CASSFERDSPLHF
many	TRBJ2-3	TRBV5-1	-	TGCGCCAGCAGTCCCGGCCGGGGGAGCACAGATACGCAGTATTTT	CASSPGRGSTDTQYF
many	TRBJ2-1	TRBV20-1	TRBD2	TGCAGTGCTGATCTACTGGGTAGCGGGATTGAGAATGAGCAGTTCTTC	CSADLLGSGIENEQFF
few	TRBJ2-3	TRBV18	TRBD2	TGTGCCAGCTCACCCGCCGCGGGGGGCACAGATACGCAGTATTTT	CASSPAAGGTDTQYF
many	TRBJ1-1	TRBV25-1	TRBD1	TGTGCCAGCAGGCACAGGGGCGGGACTGAAGCTTTCTTT	CASRHRGGTEAFF
few	TRBJ2-2	TRBV12-3/TRBV12-4	TRBD1	TGTACCTTCTCCCCAGTCGCGGGACAGGGGAGGGGGACCGGGGAGCTGTTTTTT	CTFSPVAGQGRGTGELFF
many	TRBJ2-3	TRBV7-3	-	TGTGCCAGCAGCCAAAGGGCTCCCGCATCAGATACGCAGTATTTT	CASSQRAPASDTQYF